This passage covers 7 T cell receptor beta chains from one sample sequenced in a study of OX40 agonist ivuxolimab in advanced cancers. The repertoire was sequenced with immunoSEQ multiplex PCR; TCRdb's copy has only in-frame clones and lacks some. The sample has roughly 86,000 clones, about 89% seen once. The specimen comprised CD4+ or CD8+ T cells sorted from blood, sampled in a trial of the OX40 agonist ivuxolimab. The receptors come from an adult with an advanced solid tumor such as melanoma, head and neck, liver or kidney cancer.

J is TRBJ2-1 and V is TRBV5-1; D not certain. The CDR3 contains 14 residues. Germline loops: CDR1 SGHRS, CDR2 YFSETQ. With 2 bases removed from V and 8 bases from J, the gap between germline ends came to 14 bases. CDR3 residues: CASSLSLGEDEQFF. In DNA form, the CDR3 reads TGCGCCAGCAGCTTAAGTTTGGGTGAAGATGAGCAGTTCTTC.

This clone has only one observation. The chain has TRBV7-2 and TRBJ2-5; D tentatively fits TRBD1 or TRBD2 (5 bases each). V was pared by 5 bases and J by 5 bases, with 18 bases between. CDR1 SGHTA and CDR2 FQGNSA come from the germline V gene. The CDR3 contains 15 residues. CDR3 nucleotides: TGTGCCAGCAGCAGTTTGGCCGGGGCCGGGGAGACCCAGTACTTC. This sequence encodes CASSSLAGAGETQYF.

The V and J genes are TRBV5-1 and TRBJ2-1, with a possible D match to TRBD2 (6 bases). Germline V CDR1 and CDR2: SGHRS, YFSETQ. The germline V and J ends were trimmed by 5 bases and 2 bases, with 14 bases remaining between them. The CDR3 spans 15 residues. CDR3 DNA: TGCGCCAGCAGGCGTACCGGGACTCCCTACAATGAGCAGTTCTTC. It yields the protein CASRRTGTPYNEQFF.

This rearrangement joins TRBV10-3 to TRBJ2-7, with 8 bases that match TRBD2. The J segment lost 9 bases and the V segment lost 4 bases, leaving 8 bases of the junction unmatched. The CDR3 runs 13 residues. CDR1 is ENHRY, CDR2 SYGVKD, per germline. The CDR3 region has the DNA TGTGCCATCAGTGCGGACTCGGCGGGAGGGCAGTACTTC. It encodes CAISADSAGGQYF.

The chain employs TRBV5-5 and TRBJ1-1; 8 bases align to TRBD1. Germline CDR1 reads SGHKS; CDR2 reads YYEKEE (reference sequence). There are 14 residues in the CDR3. V was pared by 3 bases and J by 7 bases, with 8 bases of the junction left unmatched. CDR3 residues: CASSSDRGIGEAFF. The CDR3 DNA is TGTGCCAGCAGCTCTGACAGGGGAATAGGTGAAGCTTTCTTT.

The chain uses TRBV11-3 and TRBJ2-5; 7 bases align to TRBD2. Germline CDR1 reads SGHNT; CDR2 reads YENEEA. V trimming: 4 bases; J trimming: 5 bases; junction bases outside the gene matches: 4. This CDR3 has 13 amino acids. For the CDR3, the DNA is TGTGCCAGCAGCTCGGGGGGAAGGGAGACCCAGTACTTC. Translation gives CASSSGGRETQYF.

This sequence joins TRBV6-6 and TRBJ1-1, with D perhaps TRBD1 (6 bases). Trimming removed 5 bases from V and 4 bases from J, with 17 bases in between. The CDR3 totals 15 residues. Germline CDR1 reads MNHNY; CDR2 reads SVGAGI (reference sequence). The CDR3 DNA reads as TGTGCCAGCAGTGAGGGGAGGGGGGCTGCCACTGAAGCTTTCTTT. Translated, it gives CASSEGRGAATEAFF.